The 10 T cell receptor beta chains below come from one sample, sequenced in a study of blood T cells in healthy people across ages. Together with a sample-barcoded 5' primer, a J-beta primer mix was included in a second PCR lasting about 6 to 11 cycles. A single record per CDR3 protein comes from TCRdb applying MiXCR to the 5' RACE reads. Of 1.5 million to 1.9 million distinct CDR3 sequences in the sample, 40% to 45% are singletons; the top ten hold approximately 4%. The sequencing sample was made of blood. The receptor set was obtained from a woman in her late teens or twenties in good health.

The sample holds a few counts of this clonotype. This rearrangement joins TRBV7-2 to TRBJ2-7; D might be TRBD1 or TRBD2, each matching 6 bases. Germline V gene lookup returns CDR1 SGHTA and CDR2 FQGNSA. Trimming stripped 1 base from V and 5 bases from J, with 15 bases between. This CDR3 comprises 15 residues. The CDR3 is CASSLGVGGVNEQYF. The CDR3 region has the DNA TGTGCCAGCAGCTTAGGGGTCGGGGGCGTCAACGAGCAGTACTTC.

Concerning this clonotype itself: At one end the junction does not follow the germline gene, possibly because of a read error. J is TRBJ1-5 and V is TRBV27; D ambiguous. Germline V gives CDR1 MNHEY, CDR2 SMNVEV (reference sequence). This CDR3 region has 15 residues. The CDR3 DNA reads TGTGCCAGCAGTACTGCCCAGCGGAACAATCAGCCCCGGCATTTT. Translated: CASSTAQRNNQPRHF.

The chain employs TRBV7-9 and TRBJ2-7; 10 nucleotides align to TRBD2. Germline V gene sequence: CDR1 SEHNR, CDR2 FQNEAQ (reference sequence). Trimming removed 5 bases from V and 6 bases from J; junction bases left unmatched: 4. The CDR3 contains 13 residues. The CDR3 here is CASSNGLAVEQYF. CDR3 DNA: TGTGCCAGCAGCAATGGACTAGCGGTCGAGCAGTACTTC.

This clonotype was counted only a few times. V gene TRBV6-6 combines with J gene TRBJ1-1; 7 bases map to TRBD1. CDR1 MNHNY and CDR2 SVGAGI come from the germline V gene (reference sequence). This CDR3 is 17 amino acids long. The V and J ends lost 2 bases and 0 bases, in that order; junction bases with no gene match: 9. The CDR3 loop is CASSYPGQARMNTEAFF. As DNA, the CDR3 is TGTGCCAGCAGTTACCCAGGACAGGCTAGGATGAACACTGAAGCTTTCTTT.

The chain has TRBV15 and TRBJ2-1; D not certain. The V and J ends lost 5 bases and 7 bases respectively, with 9 bases between them. Germline V gene sequence: CDR1 LNHNV, CDR2 YYDKDF (reference sequence). The CDR3 covers 12 residues. The CDR3 DNA reads TGTGCCACCAGCGGGGAATTAAATGAGCAGTTCTTC. Translated, it gives CATSGELNEQFF.

The chain carries TRBV6-2 or TRBV6-3 and TRBJ1-1; TRBD1 is a possible D gene (5 bases). This CDR3 has 13 amino acids. V lost 4 bases, J lost 8 bases, and 14 bases lay in between. The germline V gene encodes CDR1 MNHEY and CDR2 SVGEGT. In DNA form, the CDR3 reads TGTGCCAGCAGTTCCCTCGGGGGTGTCGAAGCTTTCTTT. It yields the protein CASSSLGGVEAFF.

The J gene is TRBJ1-1, the V gene TRBV29-1; D possibly corresponds to TRBD1 (5 bases). Germline V gene sequence: CDR1 SQVTM, CDR2 ANQGSEA. This CDR3 region has 13 residues. V lost 7 bases, J lost 4 bases, and 16 bases lay in between. This chain's CDR3 is CSGADRIGTEAFF. CDR3 nucleotide sequence: TGCAGCGGTGCTGACAGAATCGGCACTGAAGCTTTCTTT.

In its sample, this clonotype was seen many times. The rearrangement joins TRBV7-8 to TRBJ1-1, with TRBD1 identical over 10 bases. There are 17 residues in the CDR3. The V segment lost 8 bases and the J segment 4 bases; nucleotides outside the gene matches: 16. Germline values: CDR1 SGHVS, CDR2 FQNEAQ. The CDR3: CASASDRGPLLGTEAFF. In DNA, the CDR3 is TGTGCCAGCGCGTCTGACAGGGGGCCCCTCTTGGGCACTGAAGCTTTCTTT.

This chain links TRBV29-1 with TRBJ2-3, with TRBD1 as a possible D gene (6 bases). CDR3 length equals 14 residues. Trimming left V 7 bases short and J 0 bases short, with 14 bases between. Germline V gene data show CDR1 as SQVTM and CDR2 as ANQGSEA. For the CDR3, the DNA is TGCAGCGCCGGTCGTGGGACAAGCACAGATACGCAGTATTTT. Amino acids: CSAGRGTSTDTQYF.

The V call is TRBV20-1, the J call TRBJ1-6; D not certain. V was cut by 5 bases and J by 6 bases, with 8 bases left in between. The germline CDR1 and CDR2 sequences are DFQATT and SNEGSKA (reference sequence). This CDR3 comprises 12 residues. The DNA for the CDR3 is TGCAGTGCTGCCGGGGTTAATTCACCCCTCCACTTT. Amino acid sequence: CSAAGVNSPLHF.